This TCR beta chain was captured by sequencing in a study of blood T cell repertoires in COVID-19. Study in general: From the United States, Italy and Spain came samples of acute and convalescent COVID-19. Sample material is recorded as cDNA or gDNA derived from T cells, B-cell-depleted T cells, or PBMCs.

Enrollment of patients from Seattle took place during active infection, with longitudinal follow-up. Per the study methods: The assay estimated nucleated cells by amplifying reference gene primers. TCRdb keeps only in-frame clones here, not all; method: immunoSEQ multiplex PCR. Clone size and the V and J calls come from that table; the DNA yielded D and trimming. This sample has over 250,000 clones, with about 88% found just once. Germline V CDR1 and CDR2: MNHEY, SVGAGI. After removal of 4 bases from V and 8 bases from J, the junction contained 5 bases not matched to a gene. The CDR3 is made up of 14 amino acids.

Source material: peripheral blood. V and J are TRBV6-5 and TRBJ1-3; TRBD1 aligns across 10 bases. The source is a human donor with COVID-19, enrolled during active disease. The donor label of this sample is uncertain. CDR3 sequence reads: CASSSQTGGYTIYF. CDR3 sequence (DNA): TGTGCCAGCAGTTCTCAGACAGGGGGCTACACCATATATTTT.